The TCR beta chain under discussion was sequenced for a study of cytomegalovirus exposure and HLA in healthy donors. Study-level results: Most of the TCR beta V segments (in an earlier analysis) were productive either about 87% or about 30% of the time. Most sequenced TCRs were rare (though some public TCRs occurred in many donors).

This clone was counted once. The antigen is undetermined. The PCR ran on 60 Vbeta and 13 Jbeta primers. Clones were sequenced by immunoSEQ multiplex PCR, and TCRdb holds only the in-frame ones, with some missing. The table records 150,000 to 200,000 clones, approximately 81% of them present only once. Sequencing was performed on PBMCs. The clonotype originates from a woman aged 25-40 years in good health and CMV-seronegative.

The CDR3 loop reads CASTVGTGAYEQYF. In nucleotides, the CDR3 is TGTGCCAGCACCGTGGGGACAGGAGCCTACGAGCAGTACTTC. The chain has TRBV2 and TRBJ2-7; 8 nucleotides match TRBD1. The germline V gene has CDR1 SNHLY and CDR2 FYNNEI. The V gene end was trimmed by 7 bases and the J gene end by 2 bases; junction bases not matched to a gene: 7. The CDR3 consists of 14 residues.